A single sample is the source of the 17 T cell receptor beta chains below, sequenced in a study of radiation and T cells in renal cell carcinoma. Repertoires were generated with immunoSEQ multiplex PCR, while TCRdb's copy carries only in-frame clones and drops some. The sample includes more than 95,000 clones, about four fifths seen only once; the top ten take 3%. As to time point: baseline pretreatment blood. Treatment reported: 15 Gy SBRT to primary tumor, nephrectomy 4 weeks later. Sequenced material: blood, taken from a patient whose treatment included radiotherapy and nephrectomy. The receptors stem from a woman aged 60-75 years with renal cell carcinoma.

V and J are TRBV2 and TRBJ1-6; 8 positions agree with TRBD1. This CDR3 spans 15 amino acids. The ends lost 6 bases at V and 6 bases at J; junction bases unmatched: 7. Germline assignment: CDR1 SNHLY and CDR2 FYNNEI. DNA for the CDR3: TGTGCCAGCAGCAGACAGGGGTTGAGTAATTCACCCCTCCACTTT. This sequence encodes CASSRQGLSNSPLHF.

This chain's CDR3 is CASSQDSDWGRREQYF. In DNA, the CDR3 is TGTGCCAGCAGCCAAGATTCGGACTGGGGGCGGCGCGAGCAGTACTTC. The V gene is TRBV14, the J gene TRBJ2-7; possible D gene TRBD1, 6 bases. Trimming removed 0 bases at V and 6 bases at J, with 18 bases between. Germline loops: CDR1 SGHDN, CDR2 FVKESK. The CDR3 spans 16 residues.

The gene calls are TRBV11-3 and TRBJ2-2; 11 positions agree with TRBD2. This CDR3 has 15 residues. Trimming removed 3 bases from V and 6 bases from J; junction bases left unmatched: 3. Germline loops: CDR1 SGHNT, CDR2 YENEEA. The CDR3 DNA follows: TGTGCCAGCAGCTTGGTAGCGGGGGGGCCCGGGGAGCTGTTTTTT. Its translation is CASSLVAGGPGELFF. Supplemented by reference TRBV11-3 and TRBJ2-2, the full variable domain reads EAGVVQSPRYKIIEKKQPVAFWCNPISGHNTLYWYLQNLGQGPELLIRYENEEAVDDSQLPKDRFSAERLKGVDSTLKIQPAELGDSAVYLCASSLVAGGPGELFFGEGSRLTVL.

This clone was found once. J is TRBJ2-1 and V is TRBV9, with TRBD2 matching 7 bases. Germline V gene lookup returns CDR1 SGDLS and CDR2 YYNGEE. The trim removed 0 bases at V and 6 bases at J, leaving 9 bases unmatched. The CDR3 has 16 amino acids. CDR3 sequence reads: CASSVDYGGVGNEQFF. DNA of the CDR3: TGTGCCAGCAGCGTAGACTATGGGGGGGTCGGCAATGAGCAGTTCTTC.

The genes are TRBV7-9 and TRBJ2-4; 10 nucleotides line up with TRBD1. This CDR3 has 16 amino acids. After removal of 0 bases from V and 8 bases from J, the junction contained 7 bases not matched to a gene. Germline CDR1 reads SEHNR; CDR2 reads FQNEAQ (reference sequence). The CDR3 is CASSLAAGTGADIQYF. CDR3 bases: TGTGCCAGCAGCTTAGCAGCCGGGACAGGGGCTGACATTCAGTACTTC.

This chain links TRBV6-6 with TRBJ2-3; 13 bases fit TRBD2. The CDR3 spans 16 residues. Trimming cost V 2 bases and J 2 bases; bases outside gene matches: 1. Germline V gene data show CDR1 as MNHNY and CDR2 as SVGAGI (reference sequence). The CDR3 loop is CASSYGTSGITDTQYF. The CDR3 DNA reads TGTGCCAGCAGTTACGGGACTAGCGGGATCACAGATACGCAGTATTTT.

Here the CDR3 DNA reads TGTGCCAGTAGTATAGAGGACGGTAGGACGCAGTATTTT. It encodes CASSIEDGRTQYF. This chain connects TRBV19 to TRBJ2-3, with no clear D. The length of the CDR3 is 13 residues. Between the trimmed V and J ends, which lost 0 bases and 9 bases, there was a span of 10 bases. Looked up from germline, CDR1 is LNHDA and CDR2 is SQIVND (reference sequence).

In its sample, this clone was seen once. The V and J genes are TRBV7-3 and TRBJ2-3; 8 positions match TRBD2. Germline V gene lookup returns CDR1 SGHTA and CDR2 FQGTGA. The CDR3 runs 14 residues. J lost 7 bases, V lost 5 bases, and 8 bases had no gene match. CDR3 sequence: CASSTPGTSNTQYF. In nucleotides, the CDR3 is TGTGCCAGCAGCACGCCCGGGACTAGTAATACGCAGTATTTT.

V usage is TRBV15 and J usage is TRBJ1-4; D unresolved. This CDR3 spans 16 amino acids. V lost 1 base and J lost 2, with 11 bases in between. The germline V gene encodes CDR1 LNHNV and CDR2 YYDKDF (reference sequence). In nucleotides, the CDR3 is TGTGCCACCAGCAGAGGCGCCGGGAGCACTAATGAAAAACTGTTTTTT. Protein sequence: CATSRGAGSTNEKLFF.

The rearrangement links TRBV7-9 to TRBJ2-3; 8 bases line up with TRBD2. The CDR3 consists of 17 residues. Germline CDR1 and CDR2: SEHNR and FQNEAQ (reference sequence). The V gene end was trimmed by 1 base and the J gene end by 4 bases; junction bases not matched to a gene: 10. For the CDR3, the DNA is TGTGCCAGCAGCTTAGGCGACGGGGGGGCGAAGGCAGATACGCAGTATTTT. This gives the protein CASSLGDGGAKADTQYF.

The J gene is TRBJ2-2, the V gene TRBV2, with D perhaps TRBD1 (5 bases). The CDR3 has 15 amino acids. In germline, CDR1 is SNHLY, CDR2 FYNNEI. V lost 0 bases to trimming and J lost 5 bases, with 10 bases between them. The CDR3 reads CASSEARRGTGELFF. Here the CDR3 DNA reads TGTGCCAGCAGTGAAGCGAGAAGGGGAACCGGGGAGCTGTTTTTT.

CDR3 sequence reads: CASRTGWADTQYF. The CDR3 nucleotides are TGTGCCAGCAGAACAGGGTGGGCAGATACGCAGTATTTT. The chain links TRBV6-5 to TRBJ2-3, with a tentative D call TRBD1 (6 bases). Trimming took 6 bases from V and 4 from J, leaving 11 bases between them. The CDR3 runs 13 residues. The germline CDR1 and CDR2 sequences are MNHEY and SVGAGI.

The chain is built from TRBV6-1 and TRBJ1-3; D remains ambiguous. The V end was cut by 4 bases, the J end by 4 bases, with 8 bases between. Germline CDR1 is MNHNS and CDR2 is SASEGT. The CDR3 contains 13 residues. The CDR3 sequence is CASSGGFGNTIYF. The CDR3, as DNA: TGTGCCAGCAGTGGCGGGTTCGGAAACACCATATATTTT.

The V gene is TRBV5-1, the J gene TRBJ1-2; 9 positions match TRBD1. The ends lost 3 bases at V and 7 bases at J; junction bases unmatched: 7. Germline CDR1 and CDR2: SGHRS and YFSETQ. The CDR3 runs to 14 residues. The CDR3 here is CASSWGQGDFGYTF. CDR3 DNA sequence: TGCGCCAGCAGCTGGGGACAGGGTGACTTTGGCTACACCTTC. The full variable domain, rest sourced from reference TRBV5-1 and TRBJ1-2, is KAGVTQTPRYLIKTRGQQVTLSCSPISGHRSVSWYQQTPGQGLQFLFEYFSETQRNKGNFPGRFSGRQFSNSRSEMNVSTLELGDSALYLCASSWGQGDFGYTFGSGTRLTVV.

V usage is TRBV28 and J usage is TRBJ2-7; 13 positions agree with TRBD2. CDR1 and CDR2 (germline): MDHEN, SYDVKM. The CDR3 has 15 amino acids. With 6 bases clipped from V and 2 bases from J, the junction kept 4 bases outside the gene matches. The CDR3 loop is CASSLLAGGTYEQYF. The CDR3 coding sequence is TGTGCCAGCAGCCTACTAGCGGGAGGGACCTACGAGCAGTACTTC.

The rearrangement joins TRBV29-1 to TRBJ2-1; maybe TRBD2 (7 bases). Trimming pared 1 base from V and 4 bases from J, leaving 11 bases between. CDR3 length equals 14 residues. The germline V gene encodes CDR1 SQVTM and CDR2 ANQGSEA. CDR3 sequence reads: CSVEVGGAYNEQFF. CDR3 in DNA: TGCAGCGTTGAAGTGGGGGGGGCATACAATGAGCAGTTCTTC.

The rearrangement links TRBV7-3 to TRBJ2-5; 12 bases fit TRBD2. The CDR3 spans 16 residues. Germline V gene data show CDR1 as SGHTA and CDR2 as FQGTGA. V gave up 3 bases and J gave up 1 base; unmatched junction bases: 3. The CDR3 DNA sequence: TGTGCCAGCAGCTTTCGACTAGCGGGGGTCCAAGAGACCCAGTACTTC. Translation: CASSFRLAGVQETQYF.